Each of the 10 T cell receptor beta chains below was sequenced from the same sample in a study of PD-L1 blockade in urothelial cancer. As for time point: pretreatment peripheral blood. TCRdb's copy holds only in-frame clones and misses some; the assay was immunoSEQ multiplex PCR. The sample lists tens of thousands of clones, roughly 80% occurring once. This sample comprised PBMCs, obtained around atezolizumab (anti-PD-L1) treatment. The source is a man between 65 and 85 years old with urothelial cancer.

The rearrangement links TRBV2 to TRBJ2-3; 10 nucleotides match TRBD2. This CDR3 is built from 15 residues. V was clipped by 9 bases and J by 1 base; unmatched bases: 7. In germline, CDR1 is SNHLY, CDR2 FYNNEI. CDR3 DNA: TGTGCCAGTCGAGGCGGGACTAGCGGCACAGATACGCAGTATTTT. It translates to CASRGGTSGTDTQYF. The full variable domain, in which reference TRBV2 and TRBJ2-3 provide the parts outside the CDR3, is EPEVTQTPSHQVTQMGQEVILRCVPISNHLYFYWYRQILGQKVEFLVSFYNNEISEKSEIFDDQFSVERPDGSNFTLKIRSTKLEDSAMYFCASRGGTSGTDTQYFGPGTRLTVL.

The rearrangement uses TRBV5-4 and TRBJ2-3; 10 bases are shared with TRBD2. Trimming at V came to 2 bases and at J to 5 bases, leaving 2 bases not matched to a gene. The CDR3 has 14 residues. Germline CDR1 is SGHNT and CDR2 is YYREEE (reference sequence). The CDR3 DNA reads TGTGCCAGCAGCTTCCCTAGCGGGGGAGATACGCAGTATTTT. This encodes CASSFPSGGDTQYF.

This chain joins TRBV6-5 and TRBJ2-7; the match to TRBD1 covers 7 bases. The CDR3 extends over 15 amino acids. Germline-derived CDR1 and CDR2 are MNHEY and SVGAGI. Trimming at V came to 5 bases and at J to 0 bases, leaving 7 bases not matched to a gene. The CDR3 bases are TGTGCCAGCAGTACCCGACAGGGTTACTCCTACGAGCAGTACTTC. Residues: CASSTRQGYSYEQYF.

The rearrangement uses TRBV4-2 and TRBJ2-7; D unresolved. V was clipped by 3 bases and J by 2 bases, with 8 bases between them. This CDR3 is 13 amino acids long. Germline V gene data show CDR1 as LGHNA and CDR2 as YNFKEQ. The DNA of the CDR3 is TGTGCCAGCAGCCACGGTGTAACCTACGAGCAGTACTTC. It codes for CASSHGVTYEQYF.

The J gene is TRBJ1-2, the V gene TRBV19; weak D call: TRBD1 (5 bases). The CDR3 runs 13 residues. The germline V and J ends were trimmed by 5 bases and 6 bases, with 13 bases remaining between them. Germline lookup yields CDR1 LNHDA and CDR2 SQIVND (reference sequence). The CDR3 here is CASSGLGGDGYTF. The CDR3 nucleotides read TGTGCCAGTAGTGGACTCGGAGGGGATGGCTACACCTTC. The whole variable domain, remainder taken from reference TRBV19 and TRBJ1-2, is DGGITQSPKYLFRKEGQNVTLSCEQNLNHDAMYWYRQDPGQGLRLIYYSQIVNDFQKGDIAEGYSVSREKKESFPLTVTSAQKNPTAFYLCASSGLGGDGYTFGSGTRLTVV.

V gene TRBV5-6 combines with J gene TRBJ2-5, with TRBD2 identical over 7 bases. There are 15 residues in the CDR3. Trimming at V came to 4 bases and at J to 2 bases, leaving 8 bases not matched to a gene. The germline V gene encodes CDR1 SGHDT and CDR2 YYEEEE. This CDR3 reads CASSVLRGRQETQYF. CDR3 sequence (DNA): TGTGCCAGCAGCGTCCTGCGCGGGAGACAAGAGACCCAGTACTTC. The full variable domain, rest sourced from reference TRBV5-6 and TRBJ2-5, is DAGVTQSPTHLIKTRGQQVTLRCSPKSGHDTVSWYQQALGQGPQFIFQYYEEEERQRGNFPDRFSGHQFPNYSSELNVNALLLGDSALYLCASSVLRGRQETQYFGPGTRLLVL.

In its sample, this clone was seen once. The V and J genes are TRBV9 and TRBJ2-7; the match to TRBD2 covers 8 bases. The CDR3 is 14 residues long. CDR1 and CDR2 from the germline V gene are SGDLS and YYNGEE. V was clipped by 1 base and J by 5 bases; unmatched bases: 5. CDR3 in amino acids: CASSVSGSLDEQYF. The CDR3 nucleotides read TGTGCCAGCAGCGTAAGCGGGAGCCTCGACGAGCAGTACTTC.

The rearrangement links TRBV5-1 to TRBJ2-2; D remains unclear. Germline CDR1 SGHRS, CDR2 YFSETQ. Trimming left V 4 bases short and J 3 bases short, with 10 bases between. This CDR3 is built from 14 residues. CDR3 sequence: CASSPGGDTGELFF. The CDR3 DNA follows: TGCGCCAGCAGCCCGGGTGGAGACACCGGGGAGCTGTTTTTT.

The J gene is TRBJ1-5, the V gene TRBV2; TRBD1 agrees at 8 bases. CDR3 length: 15 residues. The junction had 7 bases not matched to a gene; V was cut back by 7 bases and J by 2 bases. CDR1 is SNHLY, CDR2 FYNNEI, per germline. The CDR3 spells CASILDRDRNQPQHF. CDR3 coding DNA: TGTGCCAGCATTCTGGACAGGGATCGCAATCAGCCCCAGCATTTT.

The chain links TRBV5-6 to TRBJ2-5, with 8 bases fitting TRBD2. Germline CDR1 is SGHDT and CDR2 is YYEEEE. This CDR3 spans 18 amino acids. V was pared by 4 bases and J by 8 bases, with 22 bases of the junction left unmatched. CDR3 DNA: TGTGCCAGCAGCCTAACGACTGACCAGCGGGGGCGCCTGGTTACCCAGTACTTC. Translating gives CASSLTTDQRGRLVTQYF. Using reference TRBV5-6 and TRBJ2-5 for the parts outside the CDR3, the full variable domain is DAGVTQSPTHLIKTRGQQVTLRCSPKSGHDTVSWYQQALGQGPQFIFQYYEEEERQRGNFPDRFSGHQFPNYSSELNVNALLLGDSALYLCASSLTTDQRGRLVTQYFGPGTRLLVL.